This T cell receptor (beta chain) comes out of a study of OX40 agonist ivuxolimab in advanced cancers. Across the whole study: The patients' treatment was ivuxolimab, an agonistic anti-OX40 (CD134) antibody.

V lost 5 bases, J lost 0 bases, and 17 bases lay in between. Germline assignment: CDR1 SGHAT and CDR2 FQNNGV. This CDR3 contains 17 residues. The data were produced by immunoSEQ multiplex PCR, yet TCRdb's version contains in-frame clones alone and is incomplete. The data show some 71,000 clones, 70% to 90% seen once. This receptor was taken from an adult with an advanced solid tumor such as melanoma, head and neck, liver or kidney cancer. The chain combines TRBV11-2 with TRBJ1-3; D unresolved. The sample here was CD4+ or CD8+ T cells sorted from blood, taken in a trial of the OX40 agonist ivuxolimab. The CDR3 sequence is CASSPGIRSGSGNTIYF. Here the CDR3 DNA reads TGTGCCAGCAGCCCGGGCATACGCTCCGGCTCTGGAAACACCATATATTTT.